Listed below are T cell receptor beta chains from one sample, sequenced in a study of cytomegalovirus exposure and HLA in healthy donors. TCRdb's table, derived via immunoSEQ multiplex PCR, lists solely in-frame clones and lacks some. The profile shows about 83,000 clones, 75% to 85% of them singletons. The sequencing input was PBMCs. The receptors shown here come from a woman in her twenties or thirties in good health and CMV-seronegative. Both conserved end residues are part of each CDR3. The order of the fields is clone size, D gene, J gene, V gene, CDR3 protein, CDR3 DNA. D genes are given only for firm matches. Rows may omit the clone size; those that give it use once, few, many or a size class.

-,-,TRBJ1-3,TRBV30,CAWKGDSNTIYF,TGTGCCTGGAAGGGGGATTCAAACACCATATATTTT
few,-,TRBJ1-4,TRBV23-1,CASSQFRRTQGTNEKLFF,TGCGCCAGCAGTCAATTTAGGAGAACCCAGGGGACTAATGAAAAACTGTTTTTT
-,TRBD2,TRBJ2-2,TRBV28,CASTQGLAGWANTGELFF,TGTGCCAGCACCCAGGGCCTAGCGGGATGGGCGAACACCGGGGAGCTGTTTTTT
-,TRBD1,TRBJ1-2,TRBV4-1,CASSQRGLSYYGYTF,TGCGCCAGCAGCCAAAGGGGGCTCAGTTACTATGGCTACACCTTC
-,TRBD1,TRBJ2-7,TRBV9,CASSVSDRGSYEQYF,TGTGCCAGCAGCGTCTCGGACAGGGGTTCCTACGAGCAGTACTTC
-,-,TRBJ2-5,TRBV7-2,CASRLVRWETQYF,TGTGCCAGCAGGTTGGTGCGGTGGGAGACCCAGTACTTC
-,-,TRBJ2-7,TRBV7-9,CASSSYPLYEQYF,TGTGCCAGCAGCTCCTACCCCTTGTACGAGCAGTACTTC
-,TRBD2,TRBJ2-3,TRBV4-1,CASSRAGAGTDTQYF,TGCGCCAGCAGCCGAGCGGGAGCGGGGACAGATACGCAGTATTTT
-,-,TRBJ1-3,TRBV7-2,CASSSDPGNTIYF,TGTGCCAGCAGCTCAGATCCTGGAAACACCATATATTTT
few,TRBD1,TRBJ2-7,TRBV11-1,CASSPRDRGYEQYF,TGTGCCAGCAGCCCTCGGGACAGGGGTTACGAGCAGTACTTC
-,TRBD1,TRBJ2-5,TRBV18,CASSPPRLDRRFETQYF,TGTGCCAGCTCACCCCCCCGCCTGGACAGGAGGTTCGAGACCCAGTACTTC
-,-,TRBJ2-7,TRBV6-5,CASSYSETGNEQYF,TGTGCCAGCAGTTACTCGGAGACGGGAAACGAGCAGTACTTC
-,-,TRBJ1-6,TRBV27,CASSFRGVYSPLHF,TGTGCCAGCAGTTTTCGCGGCGTGTATTCACCCCTCCACTTT
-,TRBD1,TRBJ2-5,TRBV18,CASSPGQQETQYF,TGTGCCAGCTCACCGGGACAGCAAGAGACCCAGTACTTC
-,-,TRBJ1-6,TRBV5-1,CASSPQGGPNSPLHF,TGCGCCAGCAGTCCTCAGGGCGGCCCAAATTCACCCCTCCACTTT
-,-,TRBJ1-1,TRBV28,CASSLMNTEAFF,TGTGCCAGCAGTCTTATGAACACTGAAGCTTTCTTT
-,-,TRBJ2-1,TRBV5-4,CASSSPRGSYNEQFF,TGTGCCAGCAGCTCCCCGAGGGGGTCCTACAATGAGCAGTTCTTC
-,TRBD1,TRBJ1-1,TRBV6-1,CANRQGQGTTEAFF,TGTGCCAACCGACAAGGACAGGGGACCACTGAAGCTTTCTTT
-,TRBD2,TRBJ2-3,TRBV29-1,CSVTSGRSTDTQYF,TGCAGCGTTACTAGCGGGAGGAGCACAGATACGCAGTATTTT
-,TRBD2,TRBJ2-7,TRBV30,CAGISGSPYEQYF,TGTGCCGGCATTAGCGGGAGCCCCTACGAGCAGTACTTC
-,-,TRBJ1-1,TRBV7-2,CASSLGPRTEAFF,TGTGCCAGCAGCTTGGGGCCTCGCACTGAAGCTTTCTTT
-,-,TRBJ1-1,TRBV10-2,CASSEFRALEAFF,TGCGCCAGCAGTGAGTTCAGGGCGCTTGAAGCTTTCTTT
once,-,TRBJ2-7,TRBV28,CASSLVQGGEQYF,TGTGCCAGCAGTTTAGTCCAGGGTGGCGAGCAGTACTTC
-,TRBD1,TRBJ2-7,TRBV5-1,CASSLAEDRGFEQYF,TGCGCCAGCAGCTTGGCCGAGGACAGGGGCTTCGAGCAGTACTTC
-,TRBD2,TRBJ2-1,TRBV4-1,CASSQGGGSYNEQFF,TGCGCCAGCAGCCAAGGGGGAGGGTCCTACAATGAGCAGTTCTTC
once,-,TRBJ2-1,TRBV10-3,CAISDAGEQFF,TGTGCCATCAGTGATGCGGGTGAGCAGTTCTTC
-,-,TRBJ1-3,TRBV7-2,CAGSLGADSGNTIYF,TGTGCCGGCAGTTTAGGAGCCGACTCTGGAAACACCATATATTTT
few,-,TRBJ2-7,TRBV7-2,CASSLLSEQYF,TGTGCCAGCAGTCTATTGTCCGAGCAGTACTTC
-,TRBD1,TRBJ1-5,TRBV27,CASCLNWAGTGGNQPQHF,TGTGCCAGCTGCCTTAATTGGGCCGGGACAGGGGGCAATCAGCCCCAGCATTTT
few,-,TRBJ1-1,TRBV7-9,CSSSLLGGVNTEAFF,TGTTCCAGCAGCTTACTCGGCGGAGTGAACACTGAAGCTTTCTTT
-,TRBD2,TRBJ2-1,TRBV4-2,CASSRLSGGDNEQFF,TGTGCCAGCAGCCGCTTGAGCGGGGGGGACAACGAGCAGTTCTTC
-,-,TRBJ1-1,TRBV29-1,CSVGTLGGTEAFF,TGCAGCGTTGGGACCTTGGGGGGCACTGAAGCTTTCTTT
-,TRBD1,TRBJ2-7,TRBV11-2,CASSKWGDRGDEQYF,TGTGCCAGCAGTAAGTGGGGCGACAGGGGGGACGAGCAGTACTTC
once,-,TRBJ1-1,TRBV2,CASHVDGGNTEAFF,TGTGCCAGCCACGTGGACGGAGGGAACACTGAAGCTTTCTTT
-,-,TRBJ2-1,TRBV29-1,CSVITGGDEQFF,TGCAGCGTTATTACGGGGGGCGATGAGCAGTTCTTC
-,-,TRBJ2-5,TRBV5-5,CASSLALSQETQYF,TGTGCCAGCAGCTTGGCCCTCAGTCAAGAGACCCAGTACTTC
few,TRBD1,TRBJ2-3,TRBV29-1,CSVDIDRAVADTQYF,TGCAGCGTTGATATCGACAGGGCGGTTGCAGATACGCAGTATTTT
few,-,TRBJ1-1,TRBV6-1,CASSRRTERTEAFF,TGTGCCAGCAGTCGTCGGACAGAGAGGACTGAAGCTTTCTTT
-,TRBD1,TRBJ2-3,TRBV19,CASSDRGLGTDTQYF,TGTGCCAGTAGCGACAGGGGGCTCGGCACAGATACGCAGTATTTT
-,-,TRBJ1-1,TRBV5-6,CASSLGPEAFF,TGTGCCAGCAGCCTGGGGCCTGAAGCTTTCTTT
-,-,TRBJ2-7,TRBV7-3,CASSLTPGFEQYF,TGTGCCAGCAGCTTAACCCCAGGGTTCGAGCAGTACTTC
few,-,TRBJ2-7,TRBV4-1,CASSQERAVSYEQYF,TGCGCCAGCAGCCAAGAAAGAGCGGTCTCCTACGAGCAGTACTTC
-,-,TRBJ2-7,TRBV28,CASSLRGGSPRREQYF,TGTGCCAGCAGTTTAAGGGGCGGTTCCCCCCGCCGGGAGCAGTACTTC
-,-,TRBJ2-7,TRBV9,CASSATPRLFYEQYF,TGTGCCAGCAGCGCCACTCCCCGTTTATTCTACGAGCAGTACTTC
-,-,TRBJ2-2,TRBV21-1,CASSRGGSGPTGELFF,TGTGCCAGCAGCAGGGGGGGGTCAGGCCCCACCGGGGAGCTGTTTTTT
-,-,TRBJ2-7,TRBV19,CASSQGGPLYEQYF,TGTGCCAGTAGTCAAGGGGGTCCTCTCTACGAGCAGTACTTC
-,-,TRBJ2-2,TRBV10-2,CASSAGPTGELFF,TGCGCCAGCAGTGCAGGGCCCACCGGGGAGCTGTTTTTT
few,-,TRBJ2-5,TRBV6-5,CASNQGETQYF,TGTGCCAGCAATCAGGGGGAGACCCAGTACTTC
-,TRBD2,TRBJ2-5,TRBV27,CASTGLAGEGKETQYF,TGTGCCAGCACTGGACTAGCGGGAGAGGGGAAAGAGACCCAGTACTTC
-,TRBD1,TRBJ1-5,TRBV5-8,CASSPRDREDF,TGTGCCAGCAGCCCCCGGGACAGGGAGGATTTT
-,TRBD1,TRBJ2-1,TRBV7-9,CASSPGGTGVQFF,TGTGCCAGCAGCCCCGGGGGGACAGGGGTACAGTTCTTC
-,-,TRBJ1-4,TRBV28,CASSPVNYNEKLFF,TGTGCCAGCAGTCCAGTCAATTATAATGAAAAACTGTTTTTT
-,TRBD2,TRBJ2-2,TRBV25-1,CASRAGVTTGELFF,TGTGCCAGCAGGGCGGGGGTTACCACCGGGGAGCTGTTTTTT
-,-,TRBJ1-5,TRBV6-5,CASSAARQPQHF,TGTGCCAGCAGTGCGGCCCGGCAGCCCCAGCATTTT